The 4 T cell receptor beta chains in this list originate from one sample, sequenced in a study of PD-L1 blockade in urothelial cancer. Time point in this sample: peripheral blood 6 weeks after treatment start. The assay was immunoSEQ multiplex PCR, and TCRdb's table has in-frame clones only and misses some. The sample lists 20,000 to 25,000 clones; roughly 84% were seen once. The sequences come from PBMCs, collected around atezolizumab (anti-PD-L1) treatment. The receptors originated from a man aged 70-80 years with urothelial cancer.

The genes are TRBV7-9 and TRBJ2-1; D is perhaps TRBD2 (6 bases). Germline values: CDR1 SEHNR, CDR2 FQNEAQ (reference sequence). The CDR3 is 15 amino acids. Trimming pared 3 bases from V and 2 bases from J, leaving 11 bases between. CDR3 residues: CASSLEGYTYNEQFF. CDR3 bases: TGTGCCAGCAGCTTGGAGGGTTATACCTACAATGAGCAGTTCTTC.

This clone has a single count. This sequence joins TRBV10-3 and TRBJ2-7; a possible D gene is TRBD1 (6 bases). Trimming removed 5 bases at V and 0 bases at J, with 14 bases between. This CDR3 has 15 amino acids. Germline V gene data show CDR1 as ENHRY and CDR2 as SYGVKD. CDR3 sequence reads: CAISKDRTSSYEQYF. The DNA of the CDR3 is TGTGCCATCAGTAAGGACAGAACTTCCTCCTACGAGCAGTACTTC.

The chain has TRBV28 and TRBJ1-2; a weak D match, TRBD1 (6 bases). In germline, CDR1 is MDHEN, CDR2 SYDVKM. CDR3 size: 14 residues. V was shortened by 7 bases and J by 4 bases, with 16 bases between the two germline ends. As DNA, the CDR3 is TGTGCCAGCACCACGGGGCAGGGGATCTATGGCTACACCTTC. Its protein product is CASTTGQGIYGYTF.

The CDR3 nucleotides read TGTGCCAGCAGCTTAGCGCTGACAGTTTCCTACGAGCAGTACTTC. Protein product: CASSLALTVSYEQYF. J is TRBJ2-7 and V is TRBV7-7; D is possibly TRBD1 (5 bases). Between the trimmed V and J ends, which lost 0 bases and 1 base, there was a span of 10 bases. Germline CDR1 SSHAT, CDR2 FNYEAQ (reference sequence). The CDR3 contains 15 residues.